A selection of T cell receptor beta chains follows, all from one sample in a study of OX40 agonist ivuxolimab in advanced cancers. Data came from immunoSEQ multiplex PCR; TCRdb stores just in-frame clones and leaves some out. The table includes about 70,000 clones, around nine tenths detected once. Sequencing was performed on CD4+ or CD8+ T cells sorted from blood, taken in a trial of the OX40 agonist ivuxolimab. The receptors originated from an adult with an advanced solid tumor such as melanoma, head and neck, liver or kidney cancer. Each CDR3 is given with its conserved first and last residue. A D gene is named only where the DNA matches it firmly. Some rows mark clone size as missing; the rest say once, few, many or name a class of expanded clone.

j_gene,v_gene,d_gene,abundance,CDR3nt,CDR3aa
TRBJ2-5,TRBV12-1,-,-,TGTGCCAGCAGCTCGGATACCAGAAAGAATCGTCAAGAGACCCAGTACTTC,CASSSDTRKNRQETQYF
TRBJ1-1,TRBV6-6,-,-,TGTGCCAGCAGTTACGAAGGAACGACTGAAGCTTTCTTT,CASSYEGTTEAFF
TRBJ2-7,TRBV10-3,TRBD1,-,TGTGCCGTCCAGGGACAGGGGATCTACGAGCAGTACTTC,CAVQGQGIYEQYF
TRBJ2-3,TRBV27,-,-,TGTGCCAGCAGTTCCTGGGACGAAACAGATACGCAGTATTTT,CASSSWDETDTQYF
TRBJ1-5,TRBV4-1,-,-,TGCGCCAGCAGCCAAGCATGGGGACCAGTTAGCAATCAGCCCCAGCATTTT,CASSQAWGPVSNQPQHF
TRBJ1-2,TRBV9,-,-,TGTGCCAGCAGCCCCTCCGCCGGGCGGCTTAACTATGGCTACACCTTC,CASSPSAGRLNYGYTF
TRBJ2-7,TRBV11-2,-,-,TGTGCCAGCAGCTTCTCACAGGGCTACGAGCAGTACTTC,CASSFSQGYEQYF
TRBJ2-1,TRBV4-1,TRBD2,few,TGCGCCAGCAGCCACGGACTAGCGGGGGGCAATTTCGATGAGCAGTTCTTC,CASSHGLAGGNFDEQFF
TRBJ1-4,TRBV7-9,-,-,TGTGCCAGCACCCCGGGGTCGGGGGCTGCTAATGAAAAACTGTTTTTT,CASTPGSGAANEKLFF
TRBJ2-3,TRBV4-3,TRBD2,once,TGCGCCAGCAGCCAATCGGGACTAGAAGTTAGCACAGATACGCAGTATTTT,CASSQSGLEVSTDTQYF
TRBJ1-5,TRBV5-6,-,-,TGTGCCAGCAGCTTAAGTCAGGGATGGGCGGGACAGCCCCAGCATTTT,CASSLSQGWAGQPQHF
TRBJ2-2,TRBV6-4,-,once,TGTGCCAGCAGTCCAGGGGATGGCACCGGGGAGCTGTTTTTT,CASSPGDGTGELFF
TRBJ1-2,TRBV30,-,-,TGTGCCTGGAGTCTGCTGGGGGGCAGTGGCTACACCTTC,CAWSLLGGSGYTF
TRBJ2-7,TRBV6-1,-,-,TGTGCCAGCAGGGGTTACGAGCAGTACTTC,CASRGYEQYF
TRBJ1-3,TRBV5-1,-,-,TGCGCCAGCAGCTTGGGGGCATCCGGAAACACCATATATTTT,CASSLGASGNTIYF
TRBJ1-1,TRBV10-3,-,-,TGTGCCATCAGTGAGTCGCACGGCCTGAACACTGAAGCTTTCTTT,CAISESHGLNTEAFF
TRBJ1-1,TRBV9,-,-,TGTGCCAGCAGCGTAGGACCCTTGGGGAACACTGAAGCTTTCTTT,CASSVGPLGNTEAFF
TRBJ2-7,TRBV5-1,-,-,TGCGCCAGCAGCTTGTTTTTAGGAAGTGCCTACGAGCAGTACTTC,CASSLFLGSAYEQYF
TRBJ2-1,TRBV6-1,TRBD2,-,TGTGCCAGCAGTGCCGGGCGGGGGGGCCTCAATGAGCAGTTCTTC,CASSAGRGGLNEQFF
TRBJ1-1,TRBV15,-,once,TGTGCCACCAGCAGAGAAGAAGGGAACACTGAAGCTTTCTTT,CATSREEGNTEAFF
TRBJ2-3,TRBV7-6,-,-,TGTGCCAGCAGCCCCCAGGACTCGGCCTACACAGATACGCAGTATTTT,CASSPQDSAYTDTQYF
TRBJ2-1,TRBV4-3,TRBD2,-,TGCGCCAGCAGCCAAACTAGCGGGGGCTCCTACAATGAGCAGTTCTTC,CASSQTSGGSYNEQFF